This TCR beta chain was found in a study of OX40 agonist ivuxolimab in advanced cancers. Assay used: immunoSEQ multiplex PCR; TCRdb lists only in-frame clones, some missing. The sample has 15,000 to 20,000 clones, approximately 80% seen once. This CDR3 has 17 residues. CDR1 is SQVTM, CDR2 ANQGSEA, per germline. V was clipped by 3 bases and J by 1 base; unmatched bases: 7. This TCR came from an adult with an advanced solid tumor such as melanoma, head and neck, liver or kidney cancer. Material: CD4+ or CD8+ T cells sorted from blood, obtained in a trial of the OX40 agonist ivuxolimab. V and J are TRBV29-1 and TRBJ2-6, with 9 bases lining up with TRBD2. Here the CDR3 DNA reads TGCAGCGTTGAGTATTGGCGGGGGGGTTCTGGGGCCAACGTCCTGACTTTC. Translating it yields CSVEYWRGGSGANVLTF. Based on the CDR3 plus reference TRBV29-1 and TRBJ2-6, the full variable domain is SAVISQKPSRDICQRGTSLTIQCQVDSQVTMMFWYRQQPGQSLTLIATANQGSEATYESGFVIDKFPISRPNLTFSTLTVSNMSPEDSSIYLCSVEYWRGGSGANVLTFGAGSRLTVL.